The sequence of this TCR beta chain was determined in a study of cytomegalovirus exposure and HLA in healthy donors. The study, taken as a whole, reports: Segments of the TCR beta V type were, in most cases, productive about 87% or about 30% of the time in an earlier analysis.

Looked up from germline, CDR1 is MNHEY and CDR2 is SVGAGI. This CDR3 is built from 14 residues. The ends were cut back, 2 bases at V and 3 bases at J, with 8 bases in the middle. Primers: 60 Vbeta forward and 13 Jbeta reverse. Assay: immunoSEQ multiplex PCR; the TCRdb copy retains only in-frame clones and omits some. The sample holds roughly 43,000 clones; around 65% are singletons and the top ten take roughly 9.3%. This clone came up a few times. Its target is unknown. This clonotype was sampled from a human donor in good health. The V gene is TRBV6-5, the J gene TRBJ1-3, with D possibly TRBD1 on 5 matching bases. Sequencing input: PBMCs. CDR3 loop: CASSYRGDGNTIYF. The CDR3 coding sequence is TGTGCCAGCAGTTACAGGGGTGATGGAAACACCATATATTTT.